This entry features one T cell receptor (beta chain) sequence. Its antigen remains unidentified. These data are taken from a study of blood T cells in healthy people across ages. Overall study results and limits: When one million T cells were used, diversity estimates were thought to be underestimates. Roughly linear age-related decline in beta diversity appeared, significant by age roughly 40. TCR beta diversity correlated strongly with naive T cell percentage. Not knowing donor CMV status may have confounded expanded clonotype changes.

Looked up from germline, CDR1 is MNHNY and CDR2 is SVGAGI (reference sequence). Between the trimmed V and J ends, which lost 0 bases and 2 bases, there was a span of 13 bases. The CDR3 is 16 residues long. Alongside a J-beta primer mix, a sample-barcoded 5' primer served in a second PCR lasting about 7 to 11 cycles. TCRdb passed the 5' RACE reads through MiXCR, listing each CDR3 protein once. The sample shows about 1.1 million distinct CDR3 sequences, about two fifths of them seen only once. This clonotype originated in a man aged 18 to 30 in good health. The source material was blood. The rearrangement joins TRBV6-6 to TRBJ1-1; D is possibly TRBD1 (5 bases). The CDR3 loop is CASSYSTGGGNTEAFF. The CDR3 DNA is TGTGCCAGCAGTTACTCGACGGGGGGAGGCAACACTGAAGCTTTCTTT.